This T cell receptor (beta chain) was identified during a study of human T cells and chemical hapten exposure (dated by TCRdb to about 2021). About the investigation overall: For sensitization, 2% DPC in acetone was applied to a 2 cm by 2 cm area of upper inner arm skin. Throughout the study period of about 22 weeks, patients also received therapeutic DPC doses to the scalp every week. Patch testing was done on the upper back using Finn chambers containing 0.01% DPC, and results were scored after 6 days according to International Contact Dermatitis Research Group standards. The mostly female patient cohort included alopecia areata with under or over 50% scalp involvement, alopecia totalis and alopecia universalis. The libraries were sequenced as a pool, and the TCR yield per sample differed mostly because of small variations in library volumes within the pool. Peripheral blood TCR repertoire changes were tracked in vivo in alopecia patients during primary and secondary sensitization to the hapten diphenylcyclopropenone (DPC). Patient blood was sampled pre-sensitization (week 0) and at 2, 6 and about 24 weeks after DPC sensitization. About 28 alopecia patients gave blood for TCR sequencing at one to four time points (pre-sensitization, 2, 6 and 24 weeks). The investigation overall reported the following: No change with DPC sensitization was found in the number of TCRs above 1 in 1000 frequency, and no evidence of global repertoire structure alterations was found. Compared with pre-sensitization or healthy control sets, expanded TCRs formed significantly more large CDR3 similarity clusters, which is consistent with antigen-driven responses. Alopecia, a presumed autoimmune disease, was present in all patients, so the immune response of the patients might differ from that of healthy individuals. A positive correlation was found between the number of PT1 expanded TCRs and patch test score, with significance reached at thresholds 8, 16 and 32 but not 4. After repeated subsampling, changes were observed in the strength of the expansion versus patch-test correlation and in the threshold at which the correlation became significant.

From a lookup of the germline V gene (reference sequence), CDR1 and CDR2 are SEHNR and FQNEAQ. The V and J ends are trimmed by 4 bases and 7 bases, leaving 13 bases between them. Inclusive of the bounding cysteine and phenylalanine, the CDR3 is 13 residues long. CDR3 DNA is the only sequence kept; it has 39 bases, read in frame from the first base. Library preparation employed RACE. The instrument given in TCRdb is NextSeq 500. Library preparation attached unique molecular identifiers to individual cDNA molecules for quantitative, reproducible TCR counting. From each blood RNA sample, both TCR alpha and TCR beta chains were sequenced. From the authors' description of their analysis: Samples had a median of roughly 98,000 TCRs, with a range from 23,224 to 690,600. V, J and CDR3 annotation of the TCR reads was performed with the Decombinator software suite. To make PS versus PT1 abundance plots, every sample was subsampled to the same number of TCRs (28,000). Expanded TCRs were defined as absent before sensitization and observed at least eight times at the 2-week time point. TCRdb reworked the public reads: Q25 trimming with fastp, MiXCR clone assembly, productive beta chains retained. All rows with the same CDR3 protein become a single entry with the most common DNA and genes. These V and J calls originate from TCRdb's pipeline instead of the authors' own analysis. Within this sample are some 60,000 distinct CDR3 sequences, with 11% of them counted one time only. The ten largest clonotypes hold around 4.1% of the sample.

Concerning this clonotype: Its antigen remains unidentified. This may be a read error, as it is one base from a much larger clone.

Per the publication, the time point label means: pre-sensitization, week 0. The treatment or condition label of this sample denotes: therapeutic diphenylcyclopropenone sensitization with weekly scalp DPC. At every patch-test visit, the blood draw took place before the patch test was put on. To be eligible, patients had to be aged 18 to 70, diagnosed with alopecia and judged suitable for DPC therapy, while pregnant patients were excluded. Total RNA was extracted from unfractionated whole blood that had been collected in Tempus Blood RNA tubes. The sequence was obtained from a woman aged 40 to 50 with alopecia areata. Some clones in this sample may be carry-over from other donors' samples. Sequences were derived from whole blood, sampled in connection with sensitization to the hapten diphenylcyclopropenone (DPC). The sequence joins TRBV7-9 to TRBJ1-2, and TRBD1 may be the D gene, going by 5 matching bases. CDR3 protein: CASSSEGPPGYTF. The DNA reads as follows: TGTGCCAGCAGCTCAGAGGGACCCCCTGGCTACACCTTC. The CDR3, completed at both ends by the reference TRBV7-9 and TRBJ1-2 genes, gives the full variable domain DTGVSQNPRHKITKRGQNVTFRCDPISEHNRLYWYRQTLGQGPEFLTYFQNEAQLEKSRLLSDRFSAERPKGSFSTLEIQRTEQGDSAMYLCASSSEGPPGYTFGSGTRLTVV.